This T cell receptor beta chain was retrieved from a study of blood T cell repertoires in COVID-19. Study at large: The samples span acute and convalescent COVID-19 from the United States, Italy and Spain. The cDNA or gDNA used as material had been derived from T cells, B-cell-depleted T cells, or PBMCs.

In the original analysis: Reference gene primer amplification in the assay estimated nucleated cell counts. Profiled with immunoSEQ multiplex PCR; TCRdb holds only in-frame clones, not every one. V and J calls and clone size are given by that table; D and trimming were obtained from the DNA. The sample includes more than 100,000 clones, over 75% seen only once; the top ten take under 15%. Per germline, CDR1 SGHRS and CDR2 YFSETQ. This CDR3 spans 18 amino acids. V lost 3 bases to trimming and J lost 0 bases; unmatched junction nucleotides: 7. This rearrangement joins TRBV5-1 to TRBJ2-1; 12 nucleotides agree with TRBD2. This clonotype was sampled from a human donor in a cohort sampled during active or convalescent COVID-19. Sequenced input: peripheral blood. CDR3 sequence (DNA): TGCGCCAGCAGCTCTAGCGGGGGGGCGTCGACCTCCTACAATGAGCAGTTCTTC. It translates to CASSSSGGASTSYNEQFF.